Listed here is a single T cell receptor (beta chain). This clone occurred a few times. Its target antigen remains unknown. No much larger clonotype is one base removed from it; base qualities were not supplied. The sample originates from a study of blood T cell repertoires in COVID-19 (dated by TCRdb to the early 2020s). General notes on the study: Samples from collaborators originated in the United States, Italy and Spain and spanned both the acute and convalescent phases of COVID-19. The material from the prospective study consisted of cDNA or gDNA derived from T cells, B-cell-depleted T cells, or PBMCs. Subjects who had been exposed to COVID-19, were actively infected with it, or had recovered from it provided the deeply sampled blood TCRbeta repertoires that made up the dataset. The repertoires were released in a freely available public database meant as a resource for research on the immune response to SARS-CoV-2. Samples came from the ongoing ImmuneRACE study (first 160 participants) plus 1,254 subjects from 6 global collaborators. Nearly every sample came with metadata listing a de-identified subject ID, COVID-19 status, age in years and sex. Where HLA class I and class II types were available, the types were taken from metadata supplied by the sample provider, not from assay-based typing.

General findings and caveats noted by the study authors: The amount of clinical and demographic metadata varied by source and participant and was provided uncurated.

Participants in the prospective study were enrolled through a virtual design, were aged roughly 18 to 95 years, and lived in roughly 25 United States geographic areas. In the prospective study, participants were assigned to cohorts based on the clinical history participants reported in a screening survey and a study questionnaire. Recovered participants in ImmuneRACE Cohort 3 were defined as having two consecutive negative NP/OP PCR tests, clearance from a healthcare professional, or resolution of symptoms. In the prospective study, whole blood, serum and a nasopharyngeal or oropharyngeal swab were collected from each participant by mobile phlebotomists. Over an approximately 2-month period, participants in the prospective study had the option of providing additional blood draws and questionnaires. Prospective study blood samples were shipped either frozen or at room temperature before DNA extraction.

TCRbeta CDR3 regions were amplified from genomic DNA using the immunoSEQ Assay, a bias-controlled multiplex PCR. The source study handled its data this way. Within the assay, amplification of reference gene primers was used to estimate how many nucleated cells each sample contained. To quantify the absolute abundance of each unique TCRbeta CDR3 rearrangement, sequence reads were collapsed and filtered. For each sample, productive Simpson clonality was calculated as the square root of Simpson's diversity index over productive rearrangements. The table was pulled from immuneACCESS by TCRdb, which kept in-frame rearrangements only. Such tables lose some clones; where checked, under half of the loss comes from unresolved V genes, and the rest has no known cause. The V and J calls and clone size are taken from that table; D and trimming were inferred from the DNA. The sample yields roughly 250,000 clones; more than 85% were counted once. The biggest ten clones account for 1.5% to 2% of the sample.

The receptor was derived from a woman aged 45-59 years who had recovered from COVID-19. Source material: PBMCs or T cells enriched from blood (not recorded which).

The DNA reads TGTGCCTGGAGTGGCCCACAGGGCTTTAGGTATGGCTACACCTTC. Its product reads: CAWSGPQGFRYGYTF. Recombination connected TRBV30 to TRBJ1-2; TRBD1 is possibly the D segment (6 matching bases). As encoded in the germline V gene (reference sequence), CDR1 is GTSNPN while CDR2 is SVGIG. The cysteine opens and the phenylalanine closes a CDR3 of 15 amino acids. Only CDR3 DNA is held: 45 bases, read in frame from base 1. V is cut by 1 base and J by 5 bases, and the space between the germline ends is 17 bases.